These 25 T cell receptor beta chains originate from one sample sequenced in a study of OX40 agonist ivuxolimab in advanced cancers. The table came from immunoSEQ multiplex PCR; TCRdb's copy has only in-frame clones and leaves some out. The sample lists 65,000 to 90,000 clones, 75% to 95% seen once, with 8.4% in the top ten. The source material was CD4+ or CD8+ T cells sorted from blood, sampled in a trial of the OX40 agonist ivuxolimab. These receptors came from an adult with an advanced solid tumor such as melanoma, head and neck, liver or kidney cancer.

This clone was recorded once. The chain uses TRBV5-6 and TRBJ2-1; TRBD2 aligns across 7 bases. Germline-derived CDR1 and CDR2 are SGHDT and YYEEEE. The trim removed 5 bases at V and 5 bases at J, leaving 7 bases unmatched. The CDR3 is 14 residues long. The DNA of the CDR3 is TGTGCCAGCAGGACGGAGCGGGGTAACAATGAGCAGTTCTTC. This gives the protein CASRTERGNNEQFF.

The J gene is TRBJ1-5, the V gene TRBV9, with D maybe TRBD1 (6 bases). In germline, CDR1 is SGDLS, CDR2 YYNGEE. CDR3 length equals 15 residues. V lost 0 bases, J lost 1 base, and 8 bases lay in between. CDR3 residues: CASSVGGHSNQPQHF. For the CDR3, the DNA is TGTGCCAGCAGCGTAGGGGGGCACAGCAATCAGCCCCAGCATTTT.

The chain combines TRBV6-5 with TRBJ2-7; 7 bases align to TRBD2. CDR1 MNHEY and CDR2 SVGAGI come from the germline V gene. This CDR3 is 13 amino acids long. The junction had 8 bases not matched to a gene; V was cut back by 6 bases and J by 6 bases. The CDR3 is CASSDNGGGEQYF. DNA for the CDR3: TGTGCCAGCAGCGATAATGGGGGGGGCGAGCAGTACTTC.

In this sample, this clone turned up once. This chain links TRBV4-3 with TRBJ2-1, with 10 positions matching TRBD2. The junction had 5 bases not matched to a gene; V was cut back by 4 bases and J by 8 bases. This CDR3 is built from 14 residues. Per the germline V gene, CDR1 is LGHNA and CDR2 is YSLEER. The DNA for the CDR3 is TGCGCCAGCAGCCCAGCGGGAGGGCCTGATGAGCAGTTCTTC. Translating gives CASSPAGGPDEQFF.

The rearrangement uses TRBV27 and TRBJ2-1; TRBD2 might be the D (6 bases). Trimming took off 6 bases at V and 4 bases at J, with 19 bases between the two ends. The V gene's germline CDR1 is MNHEY and CDR2 SMNVEV (reference sequence). This CDR3 has 16 residues. In DNA, the CDR3 is TGTGCCAGCAGACCGCTTGGGGAGGAGTCTTACAATGAGCAGTTCTTC. Its translation: CASRPLGEESYNEQFF.

The CDR3 coding sequence is TGTGCCAGCAGCTCGACTAGCGGGGGGTCATATGAGCAGTTCTTC. It yields the protein CASSSTSGGSYEQFF. This chain connects TRBV7-3 to TRBJ2-1, with 13 bases fitting TRBD2. Unmatched junction bases numbered 5, after V lost 4 bases and J lost 8 bases. The V gene's germline CDR1 is SGHTA and CDR2 FQGTGA. This CDR3 region has 15 residues.

V and J are TRBV2 and TRBJ2-7; TRBD1 matches at 11 bases. From germline, CDR1 is SNHLY and CDR2 FYNNEI. This CDR3 region has 15 residues. Trimming removed 3 bases from V and 3 bases from J; junction bases left unmatched: 4. The CDR3 nucleotides are TGTGCCAGCAGTGACCCCGGGACAGGGGGCTACGAGCAGTACGTC. Amino acids: CASSDPGTGGYEQYV.

The chain employs TRBV18 and TRBJ2-5, with D perhaps matching TRBD2 (5 bases). CDR3 length: 15 amino acids. V was trimmed by 6 bases and J by 3 bases, leaving 17 bases between them. CDR1 and CDR2 from the germline V gene are KGHSH and LQKENI. The CDR3 sequence is CASSPQMGAKETQYF. The CDR3 coding sequence is TGTGCCAGCTCGCCTCAAATGGGAGCGAAAGAGACCCAGTACTTC.

The chain recombines TRBV7-3 with TRBJ1-1; TRBD1 might be the D (6 bases). The V and J ends lost 5 bases and 3 bases respectively, with 13 bases between them. The CDR3 totals 14 residues. Germline V gene lookup returns CDR1 SGHTA and CDR2 FQGTGA. The CDR3 reads CASSATGTHTEAFF. The DNA for the CDR3 is TGTGCCAGCAGCGCTACCGGGACACACACTGAAGCTTTCTTT.

This chain joins TRBV28 and TRBJ2-6; 8 bases are shared with TRBD1. The CDR3 covers 18 residues. CDR1 and CDR2 from the germline V gene are MDHEN and SYDVKM. V lost 6 bases to trimming and J lost 2 bases; unmatched junction nucleotides: 12. The chain's CDR3 is CASSLRPGQVAGANVLTF. In DNA form, the CDR3 reads TGTGCCAGCAGCCTACGGCCGGGACAGGTAGCTGGGGCCAACGTCCTGACTTTC. Drawing the rest from reference TRBV28 and TRBJ2-6, the complete variable domain is DVKVTQSSRYLVKRTGEKVFLECVQDMDHENMFWYRQDPGLGLRLIYFSYDVKMKEKGDIPEGYSVSREKKERFSLILESASTNQTSMYLCASSLRPGQVAGANVLTFGAGSRLTVL.

This chain uses TRBV6-1 with TRBJ2-7; D uncertain. CDR3 length equals 15 residues. V shed 2 bases and J shed 7 bases, with 18 bases lying between them. From germline, CDR1 is MNHNS and CDR2 SASEGT. CDR3: CASSEIFATPGEQYV. The DNA of the CDR3 is TGTGCCAGCAGTGAAATCTTCGCCACTCCCGGGGAGCAGTACGTC.

The V and J genes are TRBV9 and TRBJ2-1; 7 bases fit TRBD2. Germline V gives CDR1 SGDLS, CDR2 YYNGEE. The V gene end was trimmed by 4 bases and the J gene end by 3 bases; junction bases not matched to a gene: 7. The length of the CDR3 is 15 residues. The CDR3 DNA sequence: TGTGCCAGCAGCCTGAGCGGGATTCGCTACAATGAGCAGTTCTTC. Its protein product is CASSLSGIRYNEQFF.

J is TRBJ1-4 and V is TRBV30, with TRBD1 identical over 9 bases. The CDR3 spans 14 residues. The V segment lost 3 bases and the J segment 6 bases; nucleotides outside the gene matches: 5. Germline values: CDR1 GTSNPN, CDR2 SVGIG (reference sequence). CDR3 sequence (DNA): TGTGCCTGGAGGTACAGGGGGCTGGATGAAAAACTGTTTTTT. It yields the protein CAWRYRGLDEKLFF.

The chain couples TRBV30 to TRBJ1-5; 11 nucleotides line up with TRBD1. The CDR3 covers 16 residues. The V gene's germline CDR1 is GTSNPN and CDR2 SVGIG (reference sequence). The trim removed 1 base at V and 5 bases at J, leaving 7 bases unmatched. The DNA for the CDR3 is TGTGCCTGGAGTGCAGTGGGACAGGGGGTGGATCAGCCCCAGCATTTT. This gives the protein CAWSAVGQGVDQPQHF.

The chain is built from TRBV10-3 and TRBJ2-2; D remains unclear. V was trimmed by 0 bases and J by 1 base, leaving 9 bases between them. This CDR3 has 16 amino acids. Germline values: CDR1 ENHRY, CDR2 SYGVKD. The DNA for the CDR3 is TGTGCCATCAGTGAGTCGTCTTCGGAGAACACCGGGGAGCTGTTTTTT. It yields the protein CAISESSSENTGELFF.

This clone was detected only once. At one of its ends the junction is not consistent with the germline gene, which may arise from a read error. CDR3 sequence (DNA): TGTGCCAGCAGGGAACCTTATAGCCATCAGCCCCAGCACTTT. Encoded protein: CASREPYSHQPQHF. This chain joins TRBV2 and TRBJ1-5; D gene ambiguous. Germline CDR1 reads SNHLY; CDR2 reads FYNNEI. This CDR3 is built from 14 residues.

This clone was observed at least ten times. V usage is TRBV5-1 and J usage is TRBJ2-3; D gene uncertain. The germline V gene encodes CDR1 SGHRS and CDR2 YFSETQ. The CDR3 is 16 residues long. Between the trimmed V and J ends, which lost 0 bases and 1 base, there was a span of 12 bases. The CDR3 sequence: CASSLGTLWGTDTQYF. The DNA of the CDR3 is TGCGCCAGCAGCTTGGGGACGTTGTGGGGCACAGATACGCAGTATTTT. The full variable domain, rest sourced from reference TRBV5-1 and TRBJ2-3, is KAGVTQTPRYLIKTRGQQVTLSCSPISGHRSVSWYQQTPGQGLQFLFEYFSETQRNKGNFPGRFSGRQFSNSRSEMNVSTLELGDSALYLCASSLGTLWGTDTQYFGPGTRLTVL.

This chain joins TRBV4-1 and TRBJ2-7; the D is unclear. Trimming stripped 7 bases from V and 6 bases from J, with 25 bases between. CDR1 and CDR2 from the germline V gene are MGHRA and YSYEKL. CDR3 length equals 16 residues. The CDR3 loop reads CASTPRLSLGGAEQYF. CDR3 sequence (DNA): TGCGCCAGCACCCCCAGGCTATCTCTCGGCGGTGCCGAGCAGTACTTC.

The chain recombines TRBV15 with TRBJ2-1, with D possibly TRBD2 on 6 matching bases. The V gene lost 1 base and the J gene lost 9 bases, with 7 bases spanning the gap. This CDR3 comprises 12 residues. Germline values: CDR1 LNHNV, CDR2 YYDKDF (reference sequence). In DNA, the CDR3 is TGTGCCACCAGCAGAGGGGGGGTTGAGCAGTTCTTC. It yields the protein CATSRGGVEQFF.

J is TRBJ2-1 and V is TRBV9; 8 bases map to TRBD2. CDR1 is SGDLS, CDR2 YYNGEE, per germline. This CDR3 is built from 15 residues. The V and J ends lost 0 bases and 9 bases, in that order; junction bases with no gene match: 8. In DNA, the CDR3 is TGTGCCAGCAGCGTAGTCGGGGGACTAGTTCCTGAGCAGTTCTTC. Protein sequence: CASSVVGGLVPEQFF.

The chain couples TRBV28 to TRBJ2-7, with D tentatively TRBD1 (5 bases). Germline V gene data show CDR1 as MDHEN and CDR2 as SYDVKM. Trimming left V 6 bases short and J 6 bases short, with 21 bases between. This CDR3 is built from 15 residues. CDR3 sequence: CASRHTGIGFGEQYF. CDR3 in DNA: TGTGCCAGCAGACACACAGGCATCGGTTTCGGCGAGCAGTACTTC.

The V call is TRBV2, the J call TRBJ1-5, with D possibly being TRBD1 (5 bases). Trimming took off 8 bases at V and 0 bases at J, with 14 bases between the two ends. Looked up from germline, CDR1 is SNHLY and CDR2 is FYNNEI. The CDR3 runs 15 residues. CDR3 in amino acids: CASWQGWNSNQPQHF. CDR3 sequence (DNA): TGTGCCAGCTGGCAGGGATGGAATAGCAATCAGCCCCAGCATTTT.

The V call is TRBV5-5, the J call TRBJ2-1; D is undetermined. The CDR3 consists of 13 residues. V lost 4 bases and J 14 bases, leaving 19 bases between the germline ends. The germline CDR1 and CDR2 sequences are SGHKS and YYEKEE (reference sequence). CDR3 in amino acids: CASSLGAGTQEFF. The CDR3 DNA sequence: TGTGCCAGCAGCCTGGGCGCCGGAACCCAGGAGTTCTTC. Full variable domain (missing parts from reference TRBV5-5 and TRBJ2-1): DAGVTQSPTHLIKTRGQQVTLRCSPISGHKSVSWYQQVLGQGPQFIFQYYEKEERGRGNFPDRFSARQFPNYSSELNVNALLLGDSALYLCASSLGAGTQEFFGPGTRLTVL.

This chain joins TRBV6-5 and TRBJ1-5; a possible D gene is TRBD1 (6 bases). This CDR3 is 15 amino acids long. V was shortened by 6 bases and J by 0 bases, with 12 bases between the two germline ends. Germline V gene data show CDR1 as MNHEY and CDR2 as SVGAGI. The CDR3 protein is CASRRDIYSNQPQHF. CDR3 coding DNA: TGTGCCAGCAGAAGGGACATTTATAGCAATCAGCCCCAGCATTTT.

CDR3 region: CAWSVDSGSWPTGELFF. DNA of the CDR3: TGTGCCTGGAGTGTAGATAGCGGGAGTTGGCCAACCGGGGAGCTGTTTTTT. The V gene is TRBV30, the J gene TRBJ2-2; 9 bases map to TRBD2. J was trimmed by 5 bases and V by 0 bases; bases with no gene match: 10. Germline V gene lookup returns CDR1 GTSNPN and CDR2 SVGIG (reference sequence). This CDR3 is 17 amino acids long.